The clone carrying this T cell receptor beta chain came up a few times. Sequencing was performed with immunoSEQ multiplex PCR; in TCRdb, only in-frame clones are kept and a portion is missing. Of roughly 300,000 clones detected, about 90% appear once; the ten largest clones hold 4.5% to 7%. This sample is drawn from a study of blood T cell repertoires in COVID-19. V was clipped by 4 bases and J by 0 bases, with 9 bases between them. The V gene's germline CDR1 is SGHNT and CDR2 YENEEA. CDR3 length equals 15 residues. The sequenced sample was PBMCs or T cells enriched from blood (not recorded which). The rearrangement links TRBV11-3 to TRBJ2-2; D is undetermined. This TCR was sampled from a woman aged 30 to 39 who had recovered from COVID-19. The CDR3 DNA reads TGTGCCAGCAGCTCCCAGGTGGCGAACACCGGGGAGCTGTTTTTT. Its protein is CASSSQVANTGELFF.